Listed here are 7 T cell receptor beta chains from one sample, sequenced in a study of control samples from healthy donors and cancer patients. Clones were sequenced by immunoSEQ multiplex PCR, and TCRdb holds only the in-frame ones, with some missing. The table includes about 120,000 clones, less than 90% detected once. Sequencing was done on a sample of blood. Receptors were obtained from a young man in good health.

This clone was recorded only once. V is TRBV7-2 and J is TRBJ1-3, with D maybe TRBD1 (5 bases). The ends were cut back, 3 bases at V and 4 bases at J, with 13 bases in the middle. This CDR3 is built from 15 residues. CDR1 is SGHTA and CDR2 is FQGNSA in the germline V gene. As DNA, the CDR3 is TGTGCCAGCAGCTTGGGACGGGTAGACGGAAACACCATATATTTT. It codes for CASSLGRVDGNTIYF.

The gene calls are TRBV27 and TRBJ1-1; the match to TRBD1 covers 8 bases. The V and J ends lost 3 bases and 8 bases, in that order; junction bases with no gene match: 5. CDR1 is MNHEY and CDR2 is SMNVEV in the germline V gene (reference sequence). This CDR3 has 13 amino acids. The chain's CDR3 is CASSFSTGGEAFF. For the CDR3, the DNA is TGTGCCAGCAGTTTCTCCACAGGGGGGGAAGCTTTCTTT.

J is TRBJ1-1 and V is TRBV9; the D gene is possibly TRBD1 (5 bases). V lost 3 bases and J 1 base, leaving 16 bases between the germline ends. From germline, CDR1 is SGDLS and CDR2 YYNGEE. The CDR3 has 16 residues. The CDR3 spells CASSGGLGLTNTEAFF. CDR3 coding DNA: TGTGCCAGCAGCGGGGGACTGGGGCTGACGAACACTGAAGCTTTCTTT.

J is TRBJ1-3 and V is TRBV5-1; D might be TRBD1 (6 bases). Germline V CDR1 and CDR2: SGHRS, YFSETQ. The CDR3 runs to 14 residues. Trimming shortened V by 3 bases and J by 4 bases, and 11 bases separated the two germline ends. This chain's CDR3 is CASSWDTGGNTIYF. In DNA, the CDR3 is TGCGCCAGCAGCTGGGACACAGGGGGAAACACCATATATTTT.

The chain combines TRBV27 with TRBJ1-2, with D perhaps TRBD1 (6 bases). V dropped 7 bases and J dropped 3 bases, with 15 bases sitting between them. CDR3 length equals 14 residues. Germline V lookup: CDR1 MNHEY, CDR2 SMNVEV (reference sequence). The CDR3, as DNA: TGTGCCAGCACCCGCCTGACAGGTGACTATGGCTACACCTTC. This translates into CASTRLTGDYGYTF.

The gene calls are TRBV3-1 (or the pseudogene TRBV3-2) and TRBJ1-5; a weak D match, TRBD1 (5 bases). CDR3 length equals 15 residues. Germline CDR1 and CDR2: LGHDT and YNNKEL (reference sequence). Trimming stripped 0 bases from V and 6 bases from J, with 12 bases between. The CDR3: CASSQDGGIGQPQHF. CDR3 nucleotide sequence: TGTGCCAGCAGCCAAGACGGGGGGATTGGTCAGCCCCAGCATTTT.

J is TRBJ2-1 and V is TRBV5-1; 7 nucleotides match TRBD2. Looked up from germline, CDR1 is SGHRS and CDR2 is YFSETQ. The J segment lost 5 bases and the V segment lost 5 bases, leaving 10 bases of the junction unmatched. This CDR3 is built from 15 residues. CDR3 nucleotide sequence: TGCGCCAGCAGACCCGAGGGAGGGCCGAACAATGAGCAGTTCTTC. It yields the protein CASRPEGGPNNEQFF. Full variable domain (rest looked up from reference TRBV5-1 and TRBJ2-1): KAGVTQTPRYLIKTRGQQVTLSCSPISGHRSVSWYQQTPGQGLQFLFEYFSETQRNKGNFPGRFSGRQFSNSRSEMNVSTLELGDSALYLCASRPEGGPNNEQFFGPGTRLTVL.